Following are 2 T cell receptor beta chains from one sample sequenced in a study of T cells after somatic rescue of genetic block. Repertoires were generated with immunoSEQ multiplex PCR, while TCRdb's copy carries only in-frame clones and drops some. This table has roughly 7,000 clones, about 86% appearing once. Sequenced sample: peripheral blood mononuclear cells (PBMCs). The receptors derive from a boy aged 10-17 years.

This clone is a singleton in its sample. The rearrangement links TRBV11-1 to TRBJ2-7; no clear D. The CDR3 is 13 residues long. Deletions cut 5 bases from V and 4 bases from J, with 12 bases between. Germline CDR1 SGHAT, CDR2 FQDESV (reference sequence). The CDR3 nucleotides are TGTGCCAGCAGCCGGGCCCAGTTTTACGAGCAGTACTTC. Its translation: CASSRAQFYEQYF.

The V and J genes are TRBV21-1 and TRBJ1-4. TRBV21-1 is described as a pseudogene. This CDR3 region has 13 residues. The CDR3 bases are TGTGCCAGCAGAAATAGGGGGGACGAAAAACTGTTTTTT. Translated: CASRNRGDEKLFF.